The 12 T cell receptor beta chains below come from one sample, sequenced in a study of cytomegalovirus exposure and HLA in healthy donors. Here immunoSEQ multiplex PCR was the method, and the copy in TCRdb shows in-frame clones only, minus some. The table has roughly 68,000 clones, around 97% seen once. Material: PBMCs. The source is a man between 18 and 29 years old in good health and CMV-seronegative.

The chain employs TRBV18 and TRBJ2-1; TRBD1 matches at 8 bases. Germline V gene sequence: CDR1 KGHSH, CDR2 LQKENI. Trimming at V came to 4 bases and at J to 0 bases, leaving 8 bases not matched to a gene. The length of the CDR3 is 17 residues. The CDR3 DNA reads TGTGCCAGCTCACTAGGGACAGGAGGAGACTCCTACAATGAGCAGTTCTTC. This gives the protein CASSLGTGGDSYNEQFF.

CDR3 DNA sequence: TGTGCCAGCAGCTTGGGACAGGGGTTCACAGATACGCAGTATTTT. The encoded protein is CASSLGQGFTDTQYF. The rearrangement joins TRBV5-6 to TRBJ2-3, with 8 bases that match TRBD1. The CDR3 is 15 amino acids. From germline, CDR1 is SGHDT and CDR2 YYEEEE. V shed 0 bases and J 2 bases; nucleotides not matched to a gene: 2.

The chain is built from TRBV12-2 and TRBJ1-5. TRBV12-2 constitutes a pseudogene. The CDR3 length is 15 residues. The DNA of the CDR3 is TGTGCAAGTCGCTCCACTGGGGGGGTGAACCAGCCCCAGCATTTT. Translation: CASRSTGGVNQPQHF.

V and J are TRBV19 and TRBJ1-3; D gene unclear. In germline, CDR1 is LNHDA, CDR2 SQIVND (reference sequence). CDR3 length equals 15 residues. V was cut by 6 bases and J by 4 bases, with 16 bases left in between. CDR3 residues: CASRETVTLGNTIYF. CDR3 nucleotides: TGTGCCAGTAGGGAGACCGTAACGCTCGGAAACACCATATATTTT.

The chain is built from TRBV2 and TRBJ1-5, with D maybe TRBD1 (5 bases). The germline V gene has CDR1 SNHLY and CDR2 FYNNEI. V dropped 6 bases and J dropped 2 bases, with 17 bases sitting between them. This CDR3 comprises 16 residues. The CDR3 loop reads CASRRGSGRGNQPQHF. For the CDR3, the DNA is TGTGCCAGCAGGAGAGGTTCAGGGAGGGGCAATCAGCCCCAGCATTTT.

This rearrangement joins TRBV29-1 to TRBJ1-1; TRBD1 might be the D (5 bases). Trimming shortened V by 6 bases and J by 2 bases, and 13 bases separated the two germline ends. There are 13 residues in the CDR3. CDR1 SQVTM and CDR2 ANQGSEA come from the germline V gene. The CDR3 region is CSVLGEGNTEAFF. CDR3 bases: TGCAGCGTACTAGGGGAGGGAAACACTGAAGCTTTCTTT.

This clone was seen a single time. The V call is TRBV7-2, the J call TRBJ2-2, with D maybe TRBD1 (6 bases). This CDR3 is built from 16 residues. Trimming pared 1 base from V and 0 bases from J, leaving 9 bases between. CDR1 and CDR2 (germline): SGHTA, FQGNSA. CDR3 residues: CASSLEGTTNTGELFF. The CDR3 coding sequence is TGTGCCAGCAGCTTAGAGGGGACAACGAACACCGGGGAGCTGTTTTTT.

V gene TRBV7-9 combines with J gene TRBJ2-6; 7 bases fit TRBD2. The germline V gene has CDR1 SEHNR and CDR2 FQNEAQ (reference sequence). Trimming at V came to 5 bases and at J to 3 bases, leaving 13 bases not matched to a gene. This CDR3 comprises 18 residues. Here the CDR3 DNA reads TGTGCCAGCAGCCCAGCGGGGTTACCCATGCATGGGGCCAACGTCCTGACTTTC. This encodes CASSPAGLPMHGANVLTF.

The chain recombines TRBV5-5 with TRBJ1-1; D gene uncertain. V was pared by 3 bases and J by 1 base, with 10 bases between. The CDR3 is made up of 14 amino acids. Germline V gene sequence: CDR1 SGHKS, CDR2 YYEKEE (reference sequence). CDR3 in DNA: TGTGCCAGCAGCTCTCCGGACTGGAACACTGAAGCTTTCTTT. Translating it yields CASSSPDWNTEAFF.

The rearrangement links TRBV11-2 to TRBJ2-7; no reliable D call. Trimming removed 0 bases at V and 4 bases at J, with 4 bases between. The CDR3 has 12 residues. Germline assignment: CDR1 SGHAT and CDR2 FQNNGV. CDR3 DNA: TGTGCCAGCAGCTTAGAGAGGTACGAGCAGTACTTC. Amino acids: CASSLERYEQYF.

This clone was seen a single time. The chain couples TRBV5-1 to TRBJ2-2, with 7 bases aligning to TRBD1. The germline gives CDR1 SGHRS, CDR2 YFSETQ. The CDR3 totals 15 residues. The trim removed 2 bases at V and 2 bases at J, leaving 3 bases unmatched. The CDR3 DNA sequence: TGCGCCAGCAGCTTCGGACAGGTCAACACCGGGGAGCTGTTTTTT. Its protein product is CASSFGQVNTGELFF.

The V call is TRBV27, the J call TRBJ2-4; TRBD1 might be the D (5 bases). Trimming took 5 bases from V and 9 from J, leaving 14 bases between them. The CDR3 totals 13 residues. The germline CDR1 and CDR2 sequences are MNHEY and SMNVEV (reference sequence). DNA of the CDR3: TGTGCCAGCAGTCCCGCTCTTGGGGCCATTCAGTACTTC. Encoded protein: CASSPALGAIQYF.